The rows below give T cell receptor beta chains drawn from one sample of a study of blood T cell repertoires in COVID-19. Assay: immunoSEQ multiplex PCR; the TCRdb copy retains only in-frame clones and omits some. The sample contains about 230,000 clones, approximately 83% of which appear only once. Material: peripheral blood. The receptor source for this set is a man between 40 and 49 years old with acute or convalescent COVID-19. Both conserved end residues are part of each CDR3. A D gene is named only where the DNA matches it firmly. The size entry is marked missing in some rows and otherwise reads once, few, many or a size class.

.,TRBJ2-1,TRBD2,TRBV6-5,CASSPFTSDPEQFF,TGTGCCAGCAGCCCCTTTACTAGCGACCCTGAGCAGTTCTTC
.,TRBJ2-1,TRBD2,TRBV6-2/TRBV6-3,CASSLATSGRYNEQFF,TGTGCCAGCAGTCTAGCGACTAGCGGGAGATATAATGAGCAGTTCTTC
.,TRBJ1-2,TRBD1,TRBV7-8,CASSLGQGYGYTF,TGTGCCAGCAGCCTGGGACAGGGGTATGGCTACACCTTC
.,TRBJ1-1,.,TRBV5-4,CASSLAGDWAEAFF,TGTGCCAGCAGCTTGGCCGGGGATTGGGCGGAAGCTTTCTTT
.,TRBJ2-3,.,TRBV12-5,CASGLSSTDTQYF,TGTGCTAGTGGTCTCTCGAGCACAGATACGCAGTATTTT
.,TRBJ2-3,TRBD2,TRBV12-3/TRBV12-4,CASSSRGGDTQYF,TGTGCCAGCAGTTCGCGGGGGGGGGATACGCAGTATTTT
.,TRBJ1-5,.,TRBV28,CASLKSGGAVFSNQPQHF,TGTGCCAGCCTCAAATCGGGGGGAGCCGTATTTAGCAATCAGCCCCAGCATTTT
.,TRBJ1-1,.,TRBV29-1,CSVVPTNTEAFF,TGCAGCGTTGTGCCTACGAACACTGAAGCTTTCTTT
.,TRBJ2-7,TRBD1,TRBV19,CASSTTGDAYEQYF,TGTGCCAGTAGTACGACAGGGGACGCCTACGAGCAGTACTTC
.,TRBJ2-2,TRBD1,TRBV5-5,CASSSPGQRIGELFF,TGTGCCAGCAGCTCCCCGGGACAGAGGATCGGGGAGCTGTTTTTT
.,TRBJ1-5,.,TRBV18,CASSPMGQNQPQHF,TGTGCCAGCTCACCGATGGGCCAAAATCAGCCCCAGCATTTT
.,TRBJ1-2,.,TRBV7-2,CASSLAQRYGYTF,TGTGCCAGCAGCTTAGCGCAGCGCTATGGCTACACCTTC
.,TRBJ2-7,TRBD2,TRBV2,CASSAQRESYEQYF,TGTGCCAGCAGTGCCCAGCGGGAGTCCTACGAGCAGTACTTC
.,TRBJ2-1,.,TRBV3-1/TRBV3-2,CASSPRTKNEQFF,TGTGCCAGCAGCCCAAGGACTAAGAATGAGCAGTTCTTC
few,TRBJ2-1,.,TRBV6-5,CASSLSGYNEQFF,TGTGCCAGCAGTTTGAGCGGATACAATGAGCAGTTCTTC
.,TRBJ2-7,TRBD1,TRBV6-1,CASSDGQGVGYEQYF,TGTGCCAGCAGTGACGGACAGGGTGTGGGATACGAGCAGTACTTC
.,TRBJ2-2,TRBD1,TRBV7-9,CASSSGTGHTGELFF,TGTGCCAGCAGCTCGGGGACAGGGCACACCGGGGAGCTGTTTTTT
.,TRBJ2-3,TRBD2,TRBV27,CASSWGLANADTQYF,TGTGCCAGCAGTTGGGGACTAGCGAACGCAGATACGCAGTATTTT
.,TRBJ2-7,TRBD2,TRBV19,CASSAGLAGGSEQYF,TGTGCCAGTAGTGCGGGACTAGCGGGAGGGAGCGAGCAGTACTTC
.,TRBJ2-1,.,TRBV11-2,CASSLGHVSSYNEQFF,TGTGCCAGCAGCTTAGGTCACGTTAGCTCCTACAATGAGCAGTTCTTC
.,TRBJ1-1,.,TRBV6-5,CASSRRRENTEAFF,TGTGCCAGCAGTCGAAGACGGGAGAACACTGAAGCTTTCTTT
.,TRBJ2-5,TRBD2,TRBV18,CASSPGLADQETQYF,TGTGCCAGCTCACCTGGACTAGCGGATCAAGAGACCCAGTACTTC
.,TRBJ1-5,TRBD1,TRBV29-1,CSVPGQGLQPQHF,TGCAGCGTGCCGGGACAGGGGCTTCAGCCCCAGCATTTT
.,TRBJ1-1,.,TRBV18,CASSPDDRMNTEAFF,TGTGCCAGCTCACCCGACGACAGAATGAACACTGAAGCTTTCTTT
.,TRBJ2-7,TRBD1,TRBV6-5,CASRPPGQGEVEQYF,TGTGCCAGCAGACCTCCGGGACAGGGCGAGGTCGAGCAGTACTTC
.,TRBJ1-5,TRBD1,TRBV7-2,CASSPRQGSQPQHF,TGTGCCAGCAGCCCTCGACAGGGGTCTCAGCCCCAGCATTTT
.,TRBJ2-7,.,TRBV20-1,CSAESQVEQYF,TGCAGTGCTGAATCACAGGTCGAGCAGTACTTC
.,TRBJ1-2,.,TRBV10-2,CAVYSANYGYTF,TGCGCCGTCTACAGTGCTAACTATGGCTACACCTTC
.,TRBJ2-1,TRBD2,TRBV5-1,CASTPTPGLAGMGNEQFF,TGCGCCAGCACCCCGACGCCCGGACTAGCGGGCATGGGGAATGAGCAGTTCTTC
.,TRBJ2-7,TRBD2,TRBV7-2,CASSFSGSSYEQYF,TGTGCCAGCAGCTTCAGCGGGAGCTCCTACGAGCAGTACTTC
.,TRBJ2-5,.,TRBV7-3,CASSPGTRHQETQYF,TGTGCCAGCAGCCCCGGAACTAGGCACCAAGAGACCCAGTACTTC
.,TRBJ1-1,TRBD1,TRBV27,CASSDGRGLTEAFF,TGTGCCAGCAGTGACGGCAGGGGGCTCACTGAAGCTTTCTTT
.,TRBJ2-7,TRBD1,TRBV5-1,CASSHGQDSYEQYF,TGCGCCAGCAGCCACGGACAGGACTCCTACGAGCAGTACTTC
many,TRBJ2-2,.,TRBV6-5,CASTINRGAGELFF,TGTGCCAGCACCATCAATCGGGGGGCGGGGGAGCTGTTTTTT
.,TRBJ2-3,TRBD2,TRBV15,CATSRDSGSTDTQYF,TGTGCCACCAGCAGAGATAGCGGGAGCACAGATACGCAGTATTTT
.,TRBJ1-5,.,TRBV10-3,CAISGTGSLNQPQHF,TGTGCCATCAGTGGTACAGGGTCCCTCAATCAGCCCCAGCATTTT
few,TRBJ1-5,.,TRBV5-5,CASSTQGGQPQHF,TGTGCCAGCAGCACGCAGGGAGGCCAGCCCCAGCATTTT
.,TRBJ2-2,.,TRBV6-5,CASRTTGLGTGELFF,TGTGCCAGCAGAACCACAGGGTTGGGCACCGGGGAGCTGTTTTTT
few,TRBJ1-2,TRBD1,TRBV27,CASRSGTGVGGYTF,TGTGCCAGCAGGTCCGGGACAGGGGTGGGGGGCTACACCTTC